The present T cell receptor (beta chain) was sequenced within a study of vaccination effects on CD4 cells after COVID-19. As to this clone: Its antigen remains unknown.

This CDR3 contains 15 residues. In germline, CDR1 is SGHAT, CDR2 FQNNGV. The trim removed 4 bases at V and 10 bases at J, leaving 10 bases unmatched. Sequencing was preceded by expansion of antigen-specific CD4+ T cells with viral peptide pools in the ViraFEST assay. Isolating CD4+ T cells followed approximately 10 days of culture. Of the BNT162b2 and mRNA-1273 vaccines, participants received two doses of one or the other. Half-medium replacement with IL-2 medium occurred on days 3 and 7. Only in-frame clones appear in the TCRdb table, and some are missing; sequencing was by immunoSEQ multiplex PCR. The data show about 69,000 clones, around 70% seen once. Study results and caveats: Late post-vaccination, clones induced by infection and those induced by vaccine underwent marked clonal contraction.

The material sequenced was CD4+ T cells from PBMCs cultured with HCoV-229E spike peptides, taken after COVID-19 vaccination. This TCR was recovered from a human donor who received a COVID-19 vaccine. This rearrangement joins TRBV11-2 to TRBJ1-4, with 9 positions matching TRBD1. CDR3 sequence: CASSSWTGESGKLFF. The DNA of the CDR3 is TGTGCCAGCAGCTCCTGGACAGGGGAGTCGGGAAAACTGTTTTTT.